This T cell receptor beta chain emerged from a study of cytomegalovirus exposure and HLA in healthy donors. General study points: Confirmation was obtained in vitro that three CMV-associated chains are specific for CMV antigens. Some highly shared sequence variants likely arose as a pipeline artifact.

This clone was seen only a few times. As yet, its antigen is unknown. V was clipped by 6 bases and J by 7 bases, with 15 bases between them. The CDR3 runs 13 residues. Germline V gene data show CDR1 as SGHDN and CDR2 as FVKESK. This PCR relied on a set of 60 Vbeta primers and 13 Jbeta primers. Some clones are missing from TCRdb's copy, which holds only in-frame ones; the method was immunoSEQ multiplex PCR. The sample shows 130,000 or so clones, 60% to 85% of them seen only once. Sequencing was performed on PBMCs. This TCR came from a woman between 40 and 50 years old in good health and CMV-seronegative. The chain links TRBV14 to TRBJ1-1; a weak D match, TRBD1 (5 bases). The CDR3 nucleotides are TGTGCCAGCAGGTGGTCGGAGACAGATGAAGCTTTCTTT. Protein product: CASRWSETDEAFF.